This is a list of T cell receptor beta chains from one sample in a study of beta chain features in type 1 diabetes. Produced via immunoSEQ multiplex PCR; TCRdb's table is partial and in-frame only. This sample yields hundreds of thousands of clones, of which 11% to 15% are seen a single time; roughly 0.04% belongs to the top ten. Material: naive CD4+ T cells from blood. The source is a man aged 18 to 30 with type 1 diabetes. Each CDR3 is given without its conserved first and last residue.

>TRBV15|TRBJ2-5
APENRGQETQY
>TRBV6-6|TRBJ2-7
ASSPRSYEQY
>TRBV2|TRBJ2-3
ASSGRAGGGDTQY
>TRBV6-1|TRBJ2-7
ASSEGGGTDEQY
>TRBV19|TRBJ1-5
ASSILSASGVQPQH
>TRBV5-6|TRBJ1-5
ASSLRPPDQPQH
>TRBV5-1|TRBJ2-3
ASIDGWAGRGTDTQY
>TRBV4-1|TRBJ2-2
ASSQAGQLTGELF
>TRBV2|TRBJ1-4
ASSEGSLNEKLF
>TRBV18|TRBJ2-7
ASSPPGGSRYEQY
>TRBV29-1|TRBJ1-2
SVASGRSYGYT
>TRBV4-1|TRBJ2-2
ASSQTPNMDGELF
>TRBV10-3|TRBJ2-5
AISEARGGETQY
>TRBV6-6|TRBJ1-5
ASSVWGQDSNQPQH